This T cell receptor (beta chain) comes out of a study of human T cells and chemical hapten exposure. Unfractionated whole blood yielded total RNA. CDR1 is KGHSH, CDR2 LQKENI, per germline. This CDR3 region has 15 residues. Deletions cut 6 bases from V and 2 bases from J, with 17 bases between. The library attached unique molecular identifiers to individual cDNA molecules. TCRdb reanalysed the 5' RACE reads using MiXCR and keeps one entry per CDR3 protein. The sample includes around 100,000 distinct CDR3 sequences, approximately 19% of them seen just once. This chain connects TRBV18 to TRBJ2-7, with D maybe TRBD1 (5 bases). The origin of this receptor is a human donor in good health. The CDR3 DNA follows: TGTGCCAGCTCCGCCGCAAACGACAGTCCCTACGAGCAGTACTTC. Amino acid sequence: CASSAANDSPYEQYF.